This T cell receptor (beta chain) was captured by sequencing in a study of blood T cell repertoires in COVID-19. Study context: Sites across the United States, Italy and Spain contributed samples from acute and convalescent COVID-19. From T cells, B-cell-depleted T cells, or PBMCs came the material, which was cDNA or gDNA.

CDR3 length: 15 residues. Germline V gives CDR1 SGDLS, CDR2 YYNGEE. Trimming cost V 4 bases and J 4 bases; bases outside gene matches: 7. This clone has a handful of counts. In the authors' methods: Scientists estimated how many nucleated cells there were by amplifying reference gene primers. Repertoires were generated with immunoSEQ multiplex PCR, while TCRdb's copy carries only in-frame clones and drops some. V, J and clone size reflect that table, while D and trimming were determined from the DNA. The table lists some 78,000 clones, around 80% of them singletons. The chain has TRBV9 and TRBJ2-3, with 9 nucleotides matching TRBD2. Sequenced input: peripheral blood. The receptor's source is a man in his 60s with active or convalescent COVID-19. The CDR3 region has the DNA TGTGCCAGCAGCTCCGGGACTAGCAGGGCAGATACGCAGTATTTT. Its translation is CASSSGTSRADTQYF.